This T cell receptor beta chain was recorded in a study of lymphopenia after photon versus proton radiotherapy. Study-wide results and limits: A bigger post-nadir fall in TCR diversity correlated inversely with survival time in deceased patients.

TCRdb's table, derived via immunoSEQ multiplex PCR, lists solely in-frame clones and lacks some. The sample yields under 80,000 clones, 75% to 90% seen once. A remark on this clone: As yet, its antigen is unknown.

Germline V gene lookup returns CDR1 MNHEY and CDR2 SVGAGI. CDR3 size: 12 residues. V was clipped by 11 bases and J by 6 bases, with 13 bases between them. J is TRBJ2-2 and V is TRBV6-5, with D possibly matching TRBD2 (6 bases). Sequencing was performed on peripheral blood, taken from a patient treated with photon-based radiotherapy. The sequence was obtained from a man between 35 and 55 years old with gastric cancer. This chain's CDR3 is CAAKEGSGELFF. As DNA, the CDR3 is TGTGCCGCGAAGGAGGGTTCCGGGGAGCTGTTTTTT.